There are a few counts of the clone carrying this TCR beta chain. Trimming cost V 3 bases and J 5 bases; bases outside gene matches: 13. This CDR3 region has 16 residues. Germline V gene sequence: CDR1 SGHNT, CDR2 YYREEE (reference sequence). This specimen comes from a study of cytomegalovirus exposure and HLA in healthy donors. Use of 60 Vbeta and 13 Jbeta primers characterized the PCR. Data came from immunoSEQ multiplex PCR; TCRdb stores just in-frame clones and leaves some out. The data contain 150,000 to 200,000 clones, roughly 78% of them seen just once; the ten biggest clones take up 7% to 7.5%.

The chain links TRBV5-4 to TRBJ1-1; 7 bases align to TRBD1. The TCR was taken from a man in his forties in good health and CMV-seropositive. The material sequenced was PBMCs. CDR3 in amino acids: CASSSPQGSKYTEAFF. For the CDR3, the DNA is TGTGCCAGCAGCTCGCCACAGGGGTCGAAGTATACTGAAGCTTTCTTT.